This TCR beta chain was sequenced during a study of vaccination and CD4 T cells after COVID-19 (dated 2022 in TCRdb). A note on the overall study: Every convalescent patient had a positive nasal swab PCR test for SARS-CoV-2, with mild disease in several patients and severe disease in one. The convalescent cohort comprised six males and four females, including two Hispanic individuals, seven Caucasians, two Asians and one multiracial person. Participants got two doses of the Pfizer-BioNTech BNT162b2 vaccine (n=8) or two doses of the Moderna mRNA-1273 vaccine (n=2). Post-COVID blood samples were collected from convalescent patients a median of approximately 93 days after diagnosis, with a range of roughly 35 to 170 days. Post-vaccine blood samples were taken a median of around 77 days after the second vaccine dose, with a range of roughly 13 to 250 days. The cultures were stimulated with overlapping spike peptide pools from SARS-CoV-2 and from the common cold coronaviruses HCoV-NL63, HCoV-OC43 and HCoV-229E. As controls, cultures received a CEFX viral epitope pool (the positive control), an HIV-1 Nef peptide pool (the negative control), or no peptide at all. In around ten COVID-19 convalescent patients and several infection-naive healthy vaccine recipients, the spike-specific CD4+ TCR repertoire before mRNA vaccination was compared with the repertoire after mRNA vaccination. Study-wide findings and limitations: Relatively few convalescent patients were included in the study, and early timepoints after natural infection were not analyzed. The median number of SARS-CoV-2-reactive clonotypes rose from under 25 after infection to 38 after vaccination, but the change was not significant. Of the vaccine-specific clones found in convalescent patients, nearly all (304 of 307) were mono-reactive for SARS-CoV-2 spike instead of being cross-reactive with common cold coronaviruses. In convalescent patients, a median roughly 83% of post-vaccine SARS-CoV-2-reactive clones were detected only after vaccination, and vaccine-specific priming was suggested by this finding.

V is clipped by 5 bases and J by 1 base, and the sequence between their germline boundaries is 6 bases long. The CDR3, cysteine through phenylalanine, is 12 amino acids long. The kept DNA is CDR3 alone, 36 bases in frame from the first base. This clonotype came up a few times. This clone's antigen is unknown. Base qualities are not at hand, and no much larger clone is one base apart. To prepare the library, PCR was applied. DNA from cultured CD4+ T cells was subjected to TCR sequencing with the Oncomine TCR Beta short-read assay at the Johns Hopkins FTIC core. The QIAamp micro DNA kit was used to extract genomic DNA from the cultured CD4+ T cells. The Oncomine TCR Beta libraries from cultured CD4+ T cells were pooled using unique dual indexes and then sequenced on an Illumina iSeq 100. The paper's processing steps were these. Non-productive sequences were filtered out, and CDR3s that did not start with C, did not end with F or W, or were shorter than 7 amino acids were discarded. The MANAFEST web application identified antigen-specific clonotypes by comparing peptide-stimulated wells against reference wells and other culture wells. An FDR below 0.05, an odds ratio above 5, and a productive frequency above 0.1% in at least two of three replicate wells were required for clones to be considered positive. Clonotypes that were significantly expanded in both SARS-CoV-2 spike wells and at least one common cold coronavirus spike condition were defined as cross-reactive. Using R version 3.6.1, CDR3 homology was evaluated through Levenshtein distances (stringdist) along with unrooted phylogenetic trees (ape). Using fastp at Q25 and MiXCR, TCRdb reprocessed the public reads and kept productive beta chains. Every entry covers one CDR3 protein and lists the most common genes and DNA from its rows. TCRdb, not the original authors, processed these V and J calls. Across this sample there are fewer than 20,000 distinct CDR3 sequences, with 40% to 50% seen only once. The leading ten clones occupy 16% of the sample.

According to the study, the label for this sample's treatment or condition signals: approximately nine-day PBMC culture with coronavirus spike peptide pools or control peptides (ViraFEST assay). To expand antigen-specific T cells with peptide pools and then pick out the expanded clonotypes through TCR sequencing, the study relied on the ViraFEST assay. Positive SARS-CoV-2 PCR tests in the convalescent patients dated from March to December 2020, before Alpha, Beta and Delta variants emerged in the United States. More than 1.5 million PBMCs per well were cultured in IMDM with approximately 5% human AB serum and roughly 9.3 IU/ml IL-2, plus 10 ug/ml peptide pools. On days 3 and 7, half of the culture medium was replaced with fresh IL-2-containing medium. After around 11 days of culture, CD4+ T cells were isolated by negative selection using the EasySep CD4+ T cell isolation kit. PBMCs were separated from whole blood using Ficoll-Paque Plus gradient centrifugation and then either used fresh or cryopreserved at -140C. Each culture condition was generally run in triplicate wells.

The sequence is built from TRBV12-3 or TRBV12-4 and TRBJ2-7, with no confidently assigned D gene. The material was CD4+ T cells from blood, cultured in vitro, obtained before SARS-CoV-2 vaccination. This receptor was taken from a human donor who had recovered from COVID-19. The DNA sequence follows: TGTGCCAGCAGTGGGCCATCCTACGAGCAGTACTTC. Its protein product is CASSGPSYEQYF.